This TCR beta chain was identified during a study of CD4 and CD8 cells across lung adenocarcinoma regions. Losses at the gene ends were 3 bases for V and 6 bases for J; bases not matched to a gene: 15. The germline gives CDR1 WNHNN, CDR2 SYGVQD (reference sequence). This CDR3 has 17 amino acids. Samples came from patients with localized non-small cell lung adenocarcinoma. A single record per CDR3 protein comes from TCRdb applying MiXCR to the PCR reads. The table has tens of thousands of distinct CDR3 sequences, roughly half seen once; the top ten hold under 25%. This TCR was recovered from a female donor with lung adenocarcinoma. The CD4 and CD8 labels of this study may be unreliable. What was sequenced was CD8+ T cells from the center of a lung tumor. The rearrangement links TRBV10-1 to TRBJ2-3; 7 positions agree with TRBD2. The CDR3 protein is CASSDPGTGGRRDTQYF. The CDR3 DNA reads as TGCGCCAGCAGTGATCCCGGGACTGGCGGGAGAAGGGATACGCAGTATTTT.